The 15 T cell receptor beta chains in this list originate from one sample, sequenced in a study of T cells in Graves' hyperthyroidism and ophthalmopathy. Researchers took RNA transcripts and amplified the TCR beta CDR3 regions from them. The HTBI set primed first-round TCR CDR3 RT-PCR. MiXCR, applied by TCRdb to the multiplex PCR reads, yields one record per CDR3 protein. Among hundreds of thousands of distinct CDR3 sequences listed, about 38% were seen once. Sample: blood. These receptors all come from a man younger than 35 with Graves' hyperthyroidism.

A word on this clonotype: One end of the junction does not line up with germline, which may come from a read error. The V and J genes are TRBV2 and TRBJ2-5; 9 positions agree with TRBD2. This CDR3 has 15 residues. Per germline, CDR1 SNHLY and CDR2 FYNNEI. The CDR3 DNA sequence: TGTGCCAGCACTGGTAGCGGGGGTCCCCTAGAGGCCCAGTACTTC. The encoded protein is CASTGSGGPLEAQYF. Supplemented by reference TRBV2 and TRBJ2-5, the full variable domain reads EPEVTQTPSHQVTQMGQEVILRCVPISNHLYFYWYRQILGQKVEFLVSFYNNEISEKSEIFDDQFSVERPDGSNFTLKIRSTKLEDSAMYFCASTGSGGPLEAQYFGPGTRLLVL.

To note about this clonotype: This could be a read error, since a much larger clone is one nucleotide away. The chain joins TRBV7-3 to TRBJ1-5; no reliable D call. V was pared by 5 bases and J by 5 bases, with 10 bases between. Germline assignment: CDR1 SGHTA and CDR2 FQGTGA. This CDR3 contains 13 residues. CDR3 sequence reads: CASSQIGDQPQHF. The CDR3 bases are TGTGCCAGCAGCCAAATCGGGGATCAGCCCCAGCATTTT.

In its sample, this clonotype was seen a few times. The V gene is TRBV7-2, the J gene TRBJ1-3; 9 bases match TRBD1. In germline, CDR1 is SGHTA, CDR2 FQGNSA. The V and J ends lost 3 bases and 0 bases, in that order; junction bases with no gene match: 6. The CDR3 sequence is 17 residues long. CDR3 sequence (DNA): TGTGCCAGCAGCTTTAGCGGGGACAGGGTCTCTGGAAACACCATATATTTT. Residues: CASSFSGDRVSGNTIYF.

This clonotype has a single count. The V and J genes are TRBV29-1 and TRBJ2-7; weak D call: TRBD1 (5 bases). The germline V and J ends were trimmed by 3 bases and 7 bases, with 10 bases remaining between them. There are 11 residues in the CDR3. CDR1 and CDR2 (germline): SQVTM, ANQGSEA. CDR3 nucleotides: TGCAGCGTTGACAGGGTTGGGGAGCAGTACTTC. As protein: CSVDRVGEQYF.

This clonotype came up many times. The chain employs TRBV7-8 and TRBJ1-2; 7 bases are shared with TRBD1. Germline V gene lookup returns CDR1 SGHVS and CDR2 FQNEAQ. The CDR3 sequence is 12 residues long. With V trimmed by 5 bases and J by 6 bases, 3 bases remained unmatched. The CDR3 loop reads CASSRGGDGYTF. The CDR3 DNA reads as TGTGCCAGCAGCAGAGGGGGCGATGGCTACACCTTC.

This clonotype was picked up many times. The V gene is TRBV11-2, the J gene TRBJ2-7, with no clear D. CDR1 is SGHAT, CDR2 FQNNGV, per germline. This CDR3 comprises 11 residues. Between the trimmed V and J ends, which lost 0 bases and 12 bases, there was a span of 9 bases. The CDR3 DNA is TGTGCCAGCAGCTTAGAACGGAGTCCGTACTTC. Amino acids: CASSLERSPYF.

The rearrangement joins TRBV6-6 to TRBJ1-1; no firm D call. Germline V gene data show CDR1 as MNHNY and CDR2 as SVGAGI (reference sequence). There are 14 residues in the CDR3. V was trimmed by 5 bases and J by 1 base, leaving 11 bases between them. The CDR3 bases are TGTGCCAGCAGTGCGGACGGGCCGAACACTGAAGCTTTCTTT. It yields the protein CASSADGPNTEAFF.

V and J are TRBV28 and TRBJ1-2, with D possibly being TRBD1 (5 bases). Trimming left V 0 bases short and J 4 bases short, with 9 bases between. This CDR3 contains 14 residues. The germline V gene encodes CDR1 MDHEN and CDR2 SYDVKM. In nucleotides, the CDR3 is TGTGCCAGCAGTTTATGGCAGGGAGGCTATGGCTACACCTTC. Amino acids: CASSLWQGGYGYTF.

V gene TRBV5-6 combines with J gene TRBJ1-4; 7 bases are a match to TRBD1. CDR3 length equals 15 residues. J lost 5 bases, V lost 1 base, and 5 bases had no gene match. Germline-derived CDR1 and CDR2 are SGHDT and YYEEEE. The DNA for the CDR3 is TGTGCCAGCAGCTTGCCGGGGACAGAGAATGAAAAACTGTTTTTT. Translating it yields CASSLPGTENEKLFF. The variable domain in full, completed from reference TRBV5-6 and TRBJ1-4, reads DAGVTQSPTHLIKTRGQQVTLRCSPKSGHDTVSWYQQALGQGPQFIFQYYEEEERQRGNFPDRFSGHQFPNYSSELNVNALLLGDSALYLCASSLPGTENEKLFFGSGTQLSVL.

The sample holds many counts of this clonotype. The chain couples TRBV19 to TRBJ1-5; D gene uncertain. The CDR3 totals 14 residues. Germline V CDR1 and CDR2: LNHDA, SQIVND (reference sequence). V was pared by 7 bases and J by 4 bases, with 14 bases between. CDR3 nucleotide sequence: TGTGCCAGTAACCCCGGGATCCGGAATCAGCCCCAGCATTTT. It encodes CASNPGIRNQPQHF.

This clonotype was counted at least ten times. The genes are TRBV29-1 and TRBJ1-2, with D unresolved. Germline V gives CDR1 SQVTM, CDR2 ANQGSEA. Trimming shortened V by 6 bases and J by 8 bases, and 16 bases separated the two germline ends. CDR3 length: 12 residues. CDR3 nucleotides: TGCAGCGTGTCGACGGATTTGTGGGGCTACACCTTC. As protein: CSVSTDLWGYTF.

The V call is TRBV2, the J call TRBJ2-1, with D unresolved. This CDR3 region has 12 residues. V lost 4 bases and J 7 bases, leaving 8 bases between the germline ends. CDR1 and CDR2 (germline): SNHLY, FYNNEI. The CDR3: CASSGNGNEQFF. The CDR3 region has the DNA TGTGCCAGCAGTGGTAATGGGAATGAGCAGTTCTTC.

This clonotype turned up a few times. This chain links TRBV20-1 with TRBJ2-5; 10 positions match TRBD1. CDR1 is DFQATT, CDR2 SNEGSKA, per germline (reference sequence). The CDR3 runs 16 residues. The junction had 8 bases not matched to a gene; V was cut back by 4 bases and J by 0 bases. CDR3 coding DNA: TGCAGTGCTACAAATCCCGGGACAGGGGACCAAGAGACCCAGTACTTC. Protein: CSATNPGTGDQETQYF.

The chain combines TRBV6-5 with TRBJ1-5, with 8 positions matching TRBD1. CDR1 is MNHEY and CDR2 is SVGAGI in the germline V gene. This CDR3 is built from 16 residues. Trimming removed 6 bases from V and 2 bases from J; junction bases left unmatched: 9. The CDR3 bases are TGTGCCAGCAGCACCCAGGGGGCGGGTGGCAATCAGCCCCAGCATTTT. It yields the protein CASSTQGAGGNQPQHF.

The chain uses TRBV19 and TRBJ1-1; no firm D call. Germline V gives CDR1 LNHDA, CDR2 SQIVND (reference sequence). The germline V and J ends were trimmed by 6 bases and 7 bases, with 6 bases remaining between them. This CDR3 spans 10 amino acids. In nucleotides, the CDR3 is TGTGCCAGTAGGTCGGGTGAAGCTTTCTTT. As protein: CASRSGEAFF.